These 14 T cell receptor beta chains share one sample of origin, sequenced in a study of blood T cell repertoires in COVID-19. Generated by immunoSEQ multiplex PCR, the TCRdb table keeps only in-frame clones and is missing some. The table shows fewer than 600,000 clones, with about 88% occurring only once. The sequencing input was peripheral blood. These TCRs come from a man between 18 and 29 years old with COVID-19, enrolled during active disease.

The CDR3 spells CASNISNQPQHF. Written as DNA, the CDR3 is TGTGCCAGCAATATCAGCAATCAGCCCCAGCATTTT. The gene calls are TRBV6-5 and TRBJ1-5; D unclear. CDR1 is MNHEY and CDR2 is SVGAGI in the germline V gene. V was pared by 7 bases and J by 1 base, with 5 bases between. The CDR3 extends over 12 amino acids.

The chain combines TRBV24-1 with TRBJ2-1; possibly TRBD2 for D (5 bases). This CDR3 comprises 13 residues. The germline V gene has CDR1 KGHDR and CDR2 SFDVKD. The V and J ends lost 3 bases and 9 bases respectively, with 11 bases between them. CDR3: CATSDVLEVEQFF. The CDR3 DNA is TGTGCCACCAGTGATGTGTTGGAGGTTGAGCAGTTCTTC.

The sample holds a few counts of this clone. The chain has TRBV4-1 and TRBJ1-5; maybe TRBD1 (6 bases). This CDR3 has 17 amino acids. V was shortened by 1 base and J by 6 bases, with 19 bases between the two germline ends. Germline lookup yields CDR1 MGHRA and CDR2 YSYEKL. CDR3 region: CASSQGNTLQGRQPQHF. For the CDR3, the DNA is TGCGCCAGCAGCCAAGGCAACACGTTACAGGGACGTCAGCCCCAGCATTTT.

The rearrangement uses TRBV19 and TRBJ1-1; D ambiguous. The CDR3 contains 14 residues. Germline values: CDR1 LNHDA, CDR2 SQIVND (reference sequence). The ends were cut back, 2 bases at V and 1 base at J, with 8 bases in the middle. DNA of the CDR3: TGTGCCAGTAGTATAATTGCGCCGAACACTGAAGCTTTCTTT. Its translation is CASSIIAPNTEAFF. The variable domain in full, completed from reference TRBV19 and TRBJ1-1, reads DGGITQSPKYLFRKEGQNVTLSCEQNLNHDAMYWYRQDPGQGLRLIYYSQIVNDFQKGDIAEGYSVSREKKESFPLTVTSAQKNPTAFYLCASSIIAPNTEAFFGQGTRLTVV.

J is TRBJ2-7 and V is TRBV10-3, with D possibly matching TRBD2 (6 bases). CDR3 length equals 11 residues. The ends were cut back, 10 bases at V and 7 bases at J, with 14 bases in the middle. Germline V gene lookup returns CDR1 ENHRY and CDR2 SYGVKD. CDR3 residues: CATGGGEEQYF. The CDR3 DNA reads TGTGCCACCGGGGGTGGGGAAGAGCAGTACTTC.

The chain has TRBV11-2 and TRBJ2-1; D gene ambiguous. The CDR3 totals 13 residues. Trimming took off 5 bases at V and 6 bases at J, with 11 bases between the two ends. Germline V gene data show CDR1 as SGHAT and CDR2 as FQNNGV. The CDR3 region is CASSLRTGNEQFF. The CDR3, as DNA: TGTGCCAGCAGCCTGAGAACGGGCAATGAGCAGTTCTTC.

J is TRBJ1-3 and V is TRBV19; D is uncertain. The CDR3 contains 16 residues. Trimming stripped 7 bases from V and 2 bases from J, with 18 bases between. Germline values: CDR1 LNHDA, CDR2 SQIVND (reference sequence). The CDR3 coding sequence is TGTGCCAGTACAGACTCGGGGAGAGGGACTGGAAACACCATATATTTT. Its protein is CASTDSGRGTGNTIYF.

Written as DNA, the CDR3 is TGTGCCAGCAGCTTAAGGGGTACAGCCTCCTACAATGAGCAGTTCTTC. Translation gives CASSLRGTASYNEQFF. V usage is TRBV7-2 and J usage is TRBJ2-1; perhaps TRBD1 as D (5 bases). This CDR3 is built from 16 residues. V shed 2 bases and J shed 0 bases, with 11 bases lying between them. Germline assignment: CDR1 SGHTA and CDR2 FQGNSA.

The V gene is TRBV5-5, the J gene TRBJ1-1; tentative D call: TRBD1 (6 bases). V shed 3 bases and J shed 3 bases, with 12 bases lying between them. CDR3 size: 14 residues. Germline V gene data show CDR1 as SGHKS and CDR2 as YYEKEE (reference sequence). The CDR3 region is CASSYAPGDTEAFF. The CDR3 DNA reads TGTGCCAGCAGCTACGCGCCAGGGGACACTGAAGCTTTCTTT. The full variable domain, in which reference TRBV5-5 and TRBJ1-1 provide the parts outside the CDR3, is DAGVTQSPTHLIKTRGQQVTLRCSPISGHKSVSWYQQVLGQGPQFIFQYYEKEERGRGNFPDRFSARQFPNYSSELNVNALLLGDSALYLCASSYAPGDTEAFFGQGTRLTVV.

V usage is TRBV2 and J usage is TRBJ2-7, with 7 bases fitting TRBD1. There are 16 residues in the CDR3. Trimming at V came to 6 bases and at J to 5 bases, leaving 16 bases not matched to a gene. From germline, CDR1 is SNHLY and CDR2 FYNNEI. CDR3 DNA: TGTGCCAGCAGCGTTGGATTGGGGACAGAGGCCCACGAGCAGTACTTC. Its translation is CASSVGLGTEAHEQYF.

The genes are TRBV5-1 and TRBJ1-6; maybe TRBD1 (5 bases). V shed 0 bases and J shed 7 bases, with 14 bases lying between them. This CDR3 has 16 residues. Germline V gene sequence: CDR1 SGHRS, CDR2 YFSETQ. CDR3 protein: CASSLVGEIGNSPLHF. The CDR3 nucleotides read TGCGCCAGCAGCTTGGTAGGGGAAATCGGAAATTCACCCCTCCACTTT. The full variable domain, with the rest looked up from reference TRBV5-1 and TRBJ1-6, is KAGVTQTPRYLIKTRGQQVTLSCSPISGHRSVSWYQQTPGQGLQFLFEYFSETQRNKGNFPGRFSGRQFSNSRSEMNVSTLELGDSALYLCASSLVGEIGNSPLHFGNGTRLTVT.

The rearrangement joins TRBV3-1 (or the pseudogene TRBV3-2) to TRBJ2-5; D is possibly TRBD1 (5 bases). Germline loops: CDR1 LGHDT, CDR2 YNNKEL (reference sequence). The CDR3 has 14 amino acids. Trimming took 6 bases from V and 5 from J, leaving 16 bases between them. This CDR3 is CASRQDEVRETQYF. The DNA of the CDR3 is TGTGCCAGCAGACAGGACGAAGTTCGGGAGACCCAGTACTTC.

The V gene is TRBV10-2, the J gene TRBJ2-2; 10 nucleotides align to TRBD1. The CDR3 runs 15 residues. CDR1 and CDR2 (germline): WSHSY, SAAADI. V shed 5 bases, J shed 3 bases, and the junction held 3 bases outside the gene matches. CDR3 in DNA: TGCGCCAGCAGTAGACAGGGGGCGGACACCGGGGAGCTGTTTTTT. Translating it yields CASSRQGADTGELFF.

V and J are TRBV11-2 and TRBJ1-5; 9 bases agree with TRBD1. V lost 4 bases and J lost 5; bases outside the gene matches: 3. The CDR3 covers 14 residues. Germline CDR1 reads SGHAT; CDR2 reads FQNNGV. This chain's CDR3 is CASSYTGGHQPQHF. DNA for the CDR3: TGTGCCAGCAGCTACACAGGGGGCCATCAGCCCCAGCATTTT.